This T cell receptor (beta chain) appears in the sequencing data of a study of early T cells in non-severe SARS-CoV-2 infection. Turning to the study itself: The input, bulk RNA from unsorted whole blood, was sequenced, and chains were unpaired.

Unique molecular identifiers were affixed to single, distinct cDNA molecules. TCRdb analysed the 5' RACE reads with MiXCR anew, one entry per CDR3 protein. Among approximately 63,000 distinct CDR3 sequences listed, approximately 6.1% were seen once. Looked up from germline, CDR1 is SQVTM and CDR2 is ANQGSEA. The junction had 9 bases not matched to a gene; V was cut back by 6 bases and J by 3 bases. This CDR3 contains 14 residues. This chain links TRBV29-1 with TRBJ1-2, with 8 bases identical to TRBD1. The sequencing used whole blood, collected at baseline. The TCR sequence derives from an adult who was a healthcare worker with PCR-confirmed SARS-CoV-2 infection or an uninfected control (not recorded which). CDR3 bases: TGCAGCGTCCCAAACCCGGACAGGGACTATGGCTACACCTTC. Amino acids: CSVPNPDRDYGYTF.